Below, 29 T cell receptor beta chains from the same sample are listed, as sequenced in a study of regulatory T cells in long-lasting Graves disease. Construction of the TCR beta libraries employed iRepertoire HTBI primers in conjunction with Arm-PCR of CDR3 regions. TCRdb processed the multiplex PCR reads anew with MiXCR; each CDR3 protein has one entry. The table records fewer than 400,000 distinct CDR3 sequences, 20% of them present only once. Time point given: persistent/refractory GD, antithyroid drugs over 5 years with positive TRAb. The TCR library was made from RNA that had been extracted from PBMCs in TRIzol. The source material was peripheral blood mononuclear cells (PBMCs), sampled when the disease was refractory, from a patient treated with antithyroid drugs. The source is a female donor with Graves disease.

This clonotype was detected ten times or more. The rearrangement uses TRBV15 and TRBJ2-7; no firm D call. The germline V and J ends were trimmed by 3 bases and 2 bases, with 11 bases remaining between them. The CDR3 has 14 amino acids. Per the germline V gene, CDR1 is LNHNV and CDR2 is YYDKDF (reference sequence). CDR3 nucleotides: TGTGCCACCAGCAGGTTGCTGCCTCCCTACGAGCAGTACTTC. This encodes CATSRLLPPYEQYF.

The chain is built from TRBV19 and TRBJ1-1; 7 bases agree with TRBD1. J was trimmed by 4 bases and V by 5 bases; bases with no gene match: 10. This CDR3 region has 15 residues. The germline CDR1 and CDR2 sequences are LNHDA and SQIVND (reference sequence). The CDR3 loop reads CASSEETGIGTEAFF. The CDR3 region has the DNA TGTGCCAGTAGTGAGGAGACAGGGATAGGCACTGAAGCTTTCTTT.

A word on this clonotype: This could be a read error, since a much larger clone is one nucleotide away. The chain recombines TRBV11-3 with TRBJ1-1; D ambiguous. Trimming stripped 2 bases from V and 6 bases from J, with 4 bases between. Germline V gene sequence: CDR1 SGHNT, CDR2 YENEEA. The CDR3 length is 11 residues. As DNA, the CDR3 is TGTGCCAGCAGCTTACTCGCTGAAGCTTTCTTT. Protein: CASSLLAEAFF.

The chain links TRBV5-1 to TRBJ2-7; the D gene is possibly TRBD2 (5 bases). In germline, CDR1 is SGHRS, CDR2 YFSETQ. The CDR3 contains 13 residues. The ends were cut back, 6 bases at V and 4 bases at J, with 14 bases in the middle. CDR3 region: CASTAGYYYEQYF. The CDR3 nucleotides read TGCGCCAGCACGGCGGGTTATTATTACGAGCAGTACTTC. Full variable domain (remainder filled in from reference TRBV5-1 and TRBJ2-7): KAGVTQTPRYLIKTRGQQVTLSCSPISGHRSVSWYQQTPGQGLQFLFEYFSETQRNKGNFPGRFSGRQFSNSRSEMNVSTLELGDSALYLCASTAGYYYEQYFGPGTRLTVT.

As for this clonotype: An end of the junction differs from the germline gene, which may be a read error. This sequence joins TRBV5-6 and TRBJ1-1; 7 bases fit TRBD1. Germline loops: CDR1 SGHDT, CDR2 YYEEEE. The CDR3 has 15 amino acids. CDR3 protein: CAGSLLDRLNTEAFF. CDR3 DNA sequence: TGTGCCGGCAGCTTACTGGACAGGCTGAACACTGAAGCTTTCTTT.

The sample holds many counts of this clonotype. This chain uses TRBV2 with TRBJ1-1; tentative D call: TRBD1 (5 bases). The V and J ends lost 7 bases and 8 bases respectively, with 17 bases between them. The CDR3 loop spans 13 amino acids. The germline V gene encodes CDR1 SNHLY and CDR2 FYNNEI. The CDR3 DNA is TGTGCCAGCACTACGGGACTTCCACCCGAAGCTTTCTTT. As protein: CASTTGLPPEAFF.

The chain joins TRBV6-1 to TRBJ1-2, with D possibly matching TRBD1 (6 bases). The germline V gene has CDR1 MNHNS and CDR2 SASEGT. CDR3 length: 14 residues. V was trimmed by 6 bases and J by 0 bases, leaving 11 bases between them. This CDR3 is CASRRDTANYGYTF. The CDR3 DNA reads as TGTGCCAGCAGACGGGACACCGCTAACTATGGCTACACCTTC.

This clonotype appeared many times. This sequence joins TRBV28 and TRBJ1-5; D possibly corresponds to TRBD1 (6 bases). V lost 8 bases, J lost 6 bases, and 14 bases lay in between. CDR1 is MDHEN, CDR2 SYDVKM, per germline. CDR3 length: 13 residues. CDR3 sequence: CASLSQGIQPQHF. Here the CDR3 DNA reads TGTGCCAGCCTCAGTCAGGGGATTCAGCCCCAGCATTTT.

This clonotype appeared a few times. The chain employs TRBV12-3 or TRBV12-4 and TRBJ2-2; D possibly matches TRBD1 or TRBD2 (6 bases each). The ends were cut back, 6 bases at V and 1 base at J, with 24 bases in the middle. The CDR3 is 19 residues long. The CDR3 is CASRAYRDRRGRNTGELFF. The CDR3, as DNA: TGTGCCAGCAGAGCGTACCGGGACCGCCGGGGGCGGAACACCGGGGAGCTGTTTTTT.

The V call is TRBV7-9, the J call TRBJ2-2; D unresolved. The V and J ends lost 6 bases and 3 bases respectively, with 17 bases between them. The CDR3 is 16 amino acids. Germline CDR1 is SEHNR and CDR2 is FQNEAQ (reference sequence). CDR3 nucleotides: TGTGCCAGCAGACCCCCACCCGATTGGGACACCGGGGAGCTGTTTTTT. This encodes CASRPPPDWDTGELFF. The complete variable domain, with remaining parts taken from reference TRBV7-9 and TRBJ2-2, reads DTGVSQNPRHKITKRGQNVTFRCDPISEHNRLYWYRQTLGQGPEFLTYFQNEAQLEKSRLLSDRFSAERPKGSFSTLEIQRTEQGDSAMYLCASRPPPDWDTGELFFGEGSRLTVL.

V is TRBV5-6 and J is TRBJ2-7; 14 positions agree with TRBD2. The CDR3 totals 17 residues. CDR1 is SGHDT and CDR2 is YYEEEE in the germline V gene. Germline trimming cut 4 bases from V and 7 bases from J; bases unmatched to any gene: 13. The CDR3 region is CASSRYIGTSGRGEQYF. The CDR3 coding sequence is TGTGCCAGCAGCAGGTACATCGGGACTAGCGGGAGAGGTGAGCAGTACTTC.

This clonotype showed up many times. The V call is TRBV28, the J call TRBJ1-2, with D perhaps TRBD1 (5 bases). The CDR3 spans 13 residues. The V gene's germline CDR1 is MDHEN and CDR2 SYDVKM. The V gene lost 4 bases and the J gene lost 8 bases, with 14 bases spanning the gap. CDR3 loop: CASSSTGDRGYTF. In DNA, the CDR3 is TGTGCCAGCAGTTCCACGGGGGATAGGGGCTACACCTTC.

Ten or more counts support this clonotype. The chain joins TRBV29-1 to TRBJ1-1, with D unresolved. Germline V gene lookup returns CDR1 SQVTM and CDR2 ANQGSEA. V was shortened by 1 base and J by 4 bases, with 10 bases between the two germline ends. The CDR3 runs to 13 residues. Here the CDR3 reads CSVEGSAGTEAFF. The CDR3 nucleotides are TGCAGCGTTGAAGGTTCCGCGGGCACTGAAGCTTTCTTT.

Written as DNA, the CDR3 is TGTGCCAGCAGCATGGATCATCTGGCCGCCGGGGAGCTGTTTTTT. Translation gives CASSMDHLAAGELFF. The rearrangement uses TRBV25-1 and TRBJ2-2; D is undetermined. Germline CDR1 MGHDK, CDR2 SYGVNS. CDR3 length: 15 amino acids. The germline V and J ends were trimmed by 6 bases and 6 bases, with 17 bases remaining between them.

A few counts support this clonotype. The rearrangement uses TRBV18 and TRBJ1-6; 7 bases align to TRBD1. The germline gives CDR1 KGHSH, CDR2 LQKENI. The CDR3 consists of 15 residues. V shed 1 base and J 7 bases; nucleotides not matched to a gene: 4. The CDR3 bases are TGTGCCAGCTCACCACACTTGGGACAGAATTCACCCCTCCACTTT. It translates to CASSPHLGQNSPLHF.

This clonotype was observed a handful of times. The chain carries TRBV30 and TRBJ2-7; D call uncertain. Germline V gene lookup returns CDR1 GTSNPN and CDR2 SVGIG (reference sequence). Trimming took 0 bases from V and 0 from J, leaving 12 bases between them. The CDR3 runs 15 residues. The CDR3 region is CAWSVSPYSSYEQYF. Here the CDR3 DNA reads TGTGCCTGGAGTGTATCTCCCTATAGCTCCTACGAGCAGTACTTC. Full variable domain (remainder filled in from reference TRBV30 and TRBJ2-7): SQTIHQWPATLVQPVGSPLSLECTVEGTSNPNLYWYRQAAGRGLQLLFYSVGIGQISSEVPQNLSASRPQDRQFILSSKKLLLSDSGFYLCAWSVSPYSSYEQYFGPGTRLTVT.

Concerning this clonotype itself: One junction end disagrees with the germline gene, perhaps due to a read error. The chain combines TRBV9 with TRBJ1-5, with a tentative D call TRBD1 (5 bases). CDR1 and CDR2 from the germline V gene are SGDLS and YYNGEE. CDR3 length: 15 residues. CDR3 nucleotides: TGTGCCGGCAGCTCAGGAGGGGCGTTACATCAGCCCCAGCATTTT. Its translation: CAGSSGGALHQPQHF.

Many counts were recorded for this clonotype. The V and J genes are TRBV29-1 and TRBJ2-7, with 9 nucleotides matching TRBD1. CDR1 is SQVTM, CDR2 ANQGSEA, per germline. This CDR3 comprises 13 residues. The V and J ends lost 1 base and 4 bases, in that order; junction bases with no gene match: 2. The CDR3 spells CSVEVGQGYEQYF. CDR3 in DNA: TGCAGCGTTGAAGTGGGACAGGGATACGAGCAGTACTTC.

This clonotype came up many times. This chain links TRBV6-5 with TRBJ2-7; the match to TRBD1 covers 7 bases. J lost 3 bases, V lost 2 bases, and 7 bases had no gene match. The CDR3 has 15 amino acids. Germline CDR1 MNHEY, CDR2 SVGAGI. The CDR3 nucleotides are TGTGCCAGCAGTTACACCCCTAACAGGGGCTACGAGCAGTACTTC. Translating gives CASSYTPNRGYEQYF.

This clonotype was found many times. The V call is TRBV11-2, the J call TRBJ2-5, with D hard to call. Germline V gives CDR1 SGHAT, CDR2 FQNNGV. V lost 4 bases to trimming and J lost 4 bases, with 7 bases between them. This CDR3 is 12 amino acids long. CDR3 coding DNA: TGTGCCAGCAGCTATTACGGAGAGACCCAGTACTTC. Its translation is CASSYYGETQYF.

A few counts support this clonotype. The genes are TRBV28 and TRBJ1-2, with unresolved D. V was trimmed by 8 bases and J by 7 bases, leaving 20 bases between them. CDR3 length: 14 amino acids. In germline, CDR1 is MDHEN, CDR2 SYDVKM. CDR3 coding DNA: TGTGCCAGCGCCCAGCGGGCGCCTGTGGGTGGCTACACCTTC. Protein: CASAQRAPVGGYTF.

In this sample, this clonotype turned up a few times. The V and J genes are TRBV5-1 and TRBJ1-4, with 7 bases fitting TRBD1. Germline CDR1 and CDR2: SGHRS and YFSETQ. Trimming took 0 bases from V and 4 from J; bases not matched to a gene: 12. The CDR3 totals 18 residues. The DNA of the CDR3 is TGCGCCAGCAGCTTGGGACTGGGCCGGGGACAGTTTAATGAAAAACTGTTTTTT. Protein product: CASSLGLGRGQFNEKLFF.

This clonotype was counted ten times or more. CDR3 nucleotide sequence: TGTGCCAGCGGGGATAACTATGGCTACACCTTC. Residues: CASGDNYGYTF. The chain employs TRBV28 and TRBJ1-2; D gene ambiguous. This CDR3 comprises 11 residues. The V gene's germline CDR1 is MDHEN and CDR2 SYDVKM. Between the trimmed V and J ends, which lost 8 bases and 1 base, there was a span of 5 bases.

Notes on this clonotype: One end of the junction is discordant with germline, which a read error may explain. The chain links TRBV27 to TRBJ1-4; no reliable D call. CDR1 MNHEY and CDR2 SMNVEV come from the germline V gene (reference sequence). The CDR3 sequence is 17 residues long. CDR3 DNA sequence: TGTGCCAGCAGTTCCGACCTCTACTCTTCAACTAATGGAAAACTGTTTTTT. This translates into CASSSDLYSSTNGKLFF. Full variable domain (rest looked up from reference TRBV27 and TRBJ1-4): EAQVTQNPRYLITVTGKKLTVTCSQNMNHEYMSWYRQDPGLGLRQIYYSMNVEVTDKGDVPEGYKVSRKEKRNFPLILESPSPNQTSLYFCASSSDLYSSTNGKLFFGSGTQLSVL.

This clonotype came up a few times. With a much larger clone just one base away, this may be a read error. The chain has TRBV20-1 and TRBJ1-1; D is unclear. Germline V gene sequence: CDR1 DFQATT, CDR2 SNEGSKA (reference sequence). This CDR3 comprises 12 residues. The CDR3 sequence is CSGGVQHTEVFF. CDR3 in DNA: TGCAGTGGCGGGGTCCAGCACACTGAAGTTTTCTTT.

In the case of this clonotype: The junction shows a germline mismatch at one end, possibly a read error. The V gene is TRBV6-1, the J gene TRBJ2-2; D gene ambiguous. The CDR3 has 13 residues. Germline CDR1 and CDR2: MNHNS and SASEGT. The CDR3 DNA reads as TGTGCCGGCAGTCGTCTAGACACCGGGGAGCTGTTTTTT. The encoded protein is CAGSRLDTGELFF.

V usage is TRBV7-3 and J usage is TRBJ1-3; TRBD1 matches at 7 bases. Germline V gene sequence: CDR1 SGHTA, CDR2 FQGTGA. With V trimmed by 5 bases and J by 0 bases, 4 bases remained unmatched. This CDR3 comprises 15 residues. CDR3 sequence: CASSPGGYSGNTIYF. The CDR3 DNA is TGTGCCAGCAGCCCAGGGGGTTACTCTGGAAACACCATATATTTT. Variable domain in full (rest from reference TRBV7-3 and TRBJ1-3): GAGVSQTPSNKVTEKGKYVELRCDPISGHTALYWYRQSLGQGPEFLIYFQGTGAADDSGLPNDRFFAVRPEGSVSTLKIQRTERGDSAVYLCASSPGGYSGNTIYFGEGSWLTVV.

This clonotype has just a few counts. The chain carries TRBV7-9 and TRBJ2-7; 8 bases line up with TRBD1. The ends lost 0 bases at V and 6 bases at J; junction bases unmatched: 10. The CDR3 runs 16 residues. Germline CDR1 reads SEHNR; CDR2 reads FQNEAQ (reference sequence). The CDR3, as DNA: TGTGCCAGCAGCTTAGCCTCAGGGGGCGCGGGGAGCGAGCAGTACTTC. Translating gives CASSLASGGAGSEQYF.

This clonotype was picked up many times. The gene calls are TRBV2 and TRBJ2-2; D is unclear. CDR3 size: 12 residues. The V end was cut by 6 bases, the J end by 8 bases, with 10 bases between. Germline CDR1 SNHLY, CDR2 FYNNEI. DNA of the CDR3: TGTGCCAGCAGCGCGGAGTTGGGGGAGCTGTTTTTT. Translated, it gives CASSAELGELFF.